These 31 T cell receptor beta chains share one sample of origin, sequenced in a study of blood T cell repertoires in COVID-19. TCRdb's table, derived via immunoSEQ multiplex PCR, lists solely in-frame clones and lacks some. This sample has 14,000 or so clones, with approximately 87% found just once. Sequencing input: peripheral blood. The source of these receptors is a man aged 40-49 years with active or convalescent COVID-19.

The rearrangement joins TRBV10-3 to TRBJ2-6; no firm D call. Germline-derived CDR1 and CDR2 are ENHRY and SYGVKD. CDR3 length: 15 amino acids. V shed 0 bases and J shed 1 base, with 4 bases lying between them. CDR3 nucleotides: TGTGCCATCAGTGAGTCGAGGTCTGGGGCCAACGTCCTGACTTTC. Amino acid sequence: CAISESRSGANVLTF.

This chain connects TRBV12-5 to TRBJ2-3; 10 bases align to TRBD2. The germline V gene encodes CDR1 LGHNT and CDR2 FRNRAP. V trimming: 3 bases; J trimming: 4 bases; junction bases outside the gene matches: 7. The CDR3 contains 16 residues. CDR3 coding DNA: TGTGCTAGTGGTTTAATCGTAGCGGGGGGCTCAGATACGCAGTATTTT. This sequence encodes CASGLIVAGGSDTQYF.

This chain joins TRBV7-8 and TRBJ2-5, with 12 bases identical to TRBD2. Germline V CDR1 and CDR2: SGHVS, FQNEAQ. V gave up 1 base and J gave up 4 bases; unmatched junction bases: 13. The CDR3 length is 19 residues. This CDR3 reads CASSLEAGPSGGARETQYF. CDR3 nucleotide sequence: TGTGCCAGCAGCTTAGAAGCGGGGCCTAGCGGGGGGGCGAGAGAGACCCAGTACTTC.

The chain joins TRBV27 to TRBJ1-2; no firm D call. V lost 3 bases and J lost 3, with 29 bases in between. Germline V gene data show CDR1 as MNHEY and CDR2 as SMNVEV (reference sequence). This CDR3 spans 20 amino acids. The CDR3, as DNA: TGTGCCAGCAGTTTTCGGAGTGAAATTCTGACCCAACGATCACACTATGGCTACACCTTC. The encoded protein is CASSFRSEILTQRSHYGYTF.

This chain's CDR3 is CASSRDRINSPLHF. As DNA, the CDR3 is TGTGCCAGCAGTAGGGACAGGATTAATTCACCCCTCCACTTT. V usage is TRBV6-5 and J usage is TRBJ1-6, with 8 positions matching TRBD1. The CDR3 contains 14 residues. V was clipped by 5 bases and J by 6 bases; unmatched bases: 3. Germline V gene lookup returns CDR1 MNHEY and CDR2 SVGAGI.

This rearrangement joins TRBV30 to TRBJ2-5, with a possible D match to TRBD1 (5 bases). The germline gives CDR1 GTSNPN, CDR2 SVGIG (reference sequence). V lost 3 bases, J lost 4 bases, and 18 bases lay in between. This CDR3 is 15 amino acids long. The CDR3 DNA sequence: TGTGCCTGGAGGTCCGCGTCAGGGTTGTCAGAGACCCAGTACTTC. It encodes CAWRSASGLSETQYF.

The chain uses TRBV10-1 and TRBJ2-1; D remains ambiguous. Trimming removed 1 base at V and 9 bases at J, with 16 bases between. CDR1 and CDR2 (germline): WNHNN, SYGVQD (reference sequence). This CDR3 region has 15 residues. This CDR3 reads CASSEFEKARSEQFF. In DNA, the CDR3 is TGCGCCAGCAGTGAGTTTGAGAAGGCGCGGTCTGAGCAGTTCTTC.

V is TRBV4-1 and J is TRBJ2-3; maybe TRBD2 (5 bases). The CDR3 is 15 residues long. With 0 bases removed from V and 2 bases from J, the gap between germline ends came to 9 bases. CDR1 is MGHRA, CDR2 YSYEKL, per germline. CDR3 residues: CASSQEDSYTDTQYF. CDR3 DNA: TGCGCCAGCAGCCAAGAGGACTCTTACACAGATACGCAGTATTTT.

V usage is TRBV20-1 and J usage is TRBJ2-7; a possible D gene is TRBD1 (5 bases). Per germline, CDR1 DFQATT and CDR2 SNEGSKA (reference sequence). The CDR3 spans 12 residues. V was shortened by 3 bases and J by 6 bases, with 12 bases between the two germline ends. This CDR3 is CSASDSPSEQYF. The CDR3 DNA reads TGCAGTGCTAGTGACAGTCCCTCCGAGCAGTACTTC.

The chain is built from TRBV28 and TRBJ1-4; unclear D gene. The CDR3 is made up of 12 amino acids. Germline V gene data show CDR1 as MDHEN and CDR2 as SYDVKM. Trimming stripped 3 bases from V and 8 bases from J, with 7 bases between. The CDR3 reads CASSFRQEKLFF. The CDR3 DNA follows: TGTGCCAGCAGTTTCCGCCAGGAAAAACTGTTTTTT.

This clone was seen a handful of times. The genes are TRBV6-5 and TRBJ1-1; 8 positions agree with TRBD1. Per the germline V gene, CDR1 is MNHEY and CDR2 is SVGAGI. Trimming removed 0 bases from V and 4 bases from J; junction bases left unmatched: 7. The CDR3 consists of 16 residues. For the CDR3, the DNA is TGTGCCAGCAGTTACTCTGATGGACAGGGAGGCACTGAAGCTTTCTTT. It codes for CASSYSDGQGGTEAFF.

This rearrangement joins TRBV7-3 to TRBJ1-1; the match to TRBD1 covers 7 bases. CDR1 is SGHTA and CDR2 is FQGTGA in the germline V gene. The V and J ends lost 2 bases and 11 bases, in that order; junction bases with no gene match: 8. CDR3 length: 13 amino acids. As DNA, the CDR3 is TGTGCCAGCAGCTTAGGGTCAGGGGGGTTGGCTTTCTTT. Protein product: CASSLGSGGLAFF.

V usage is TRBV28 and J usage is TRBJ1-6; unclear D gene. V shed 3 bases and J shed 6 bases, with 9 bases lying between them. CDR1 MDHEN and CDR2 SYDVKM come from the germline V gene. The CDR3 consists of 14 residues. The CDR3 DNA sequence: TGTGCCAGCAGTTTTCCCCCTTCTAATTCACCCCTCCACTTT. The encoded protein is CASSFPPSNSPLHF.

The chain recombines TRBV3-1 (or the pseudogene TRBV3-2) with TRBJ2-5; no firm D call. CDR3 size: 17 residues. Germline V CDR1 and CDR2: LGHDT, YNNKEL (reference sequence). The V gene lost 1 base and the J gene lost 6 bases, with 21 bases spanning the gap. CDR3 amino acids: CASSQVGYGHKEQTQYF. The CDR3 coding sequence is TGTGCCAGCAGCCAAGTCGGGTACGGTCACAAGGAGCAGACCCAGTACTTC.

V is TRBV3-1 (or the pseudogene TRBV3-2) and J is TRBJ1-1; the D gene is possibly TRBD1 (5 bases). Trimming removed 1 base at V and 3 bases at J, with 30 bases between. CDR3 length equals 21 residues. Germline V CDR1 and CDR2: LGHDT, YNNKEL (reference sequence). DNA of the CDR3: TGTGCCAGCAGCCAAGTGGCCCCAATGTGGGCAGCAGGGAACTTTGACACTGAAGCTTTCTTT. This gives the protein CASSQVAPMWAAGNFDTEAFF.

This chain connects TRBV2 to TRBJ1-5; D is unclear. Germline values: CDR1 SNHLY, CDR2 FYNNEI. V was pared by 3 bases and J by 7 bases, with 19 bases between. This CDR3 contains 16 residues. The CDR3 here is CASSDRSGREGQPQHF. The CDR3 DNA sequence: TGTGCCAGCAGTGATAGGTCCGGACGGGAAGGACAGCCCCAGCATTTT. Filled out from reference TRBV2 and TRBJ1-5, the complete variable domain reads EPEVTQTPSHQVTQMGQEVILRCVPISNHLYFYWYRQILGQKVEFLVSFYNNEISEKSEIFDDQFSVERPDGSNFTLKIRSTKLEDSAMYFCASSDRSGREGQPQHFGDGTRLSIL.

The chain has TRBV6-5 and TRBJ2-3, with D uncertain. Between the trimmed V and J ends, which lost 0 bases and 6 bases, there was a span of 13 bases. The germline V gene encodes CDR1 MNHEY and CDR2 SVGAGI. CDR3 length: 15 amino acids. In DNA form, the CDR3 reads TGTGCCAGCAGTTACTCGGAGCCCACCGGCGATACGCAGTATTTT. Its translation is CASSYSEPTGDTQYF.

V is TRBV3-1 (or the pseudogene TRBV3-2) and J is TRBJ1-2; D remains unclear. CDR3 size: 14 residues. Germline loops: CDR1 LGHDT, CDR2 YNNKEL (reference sequence). The V end was cut by 0 bases, the J end by 6 bases, with 11 bases between. The CDR3 DNA reads as TGTGCCAGCAGCCAAGATTTTCCGGGAGATGGCTACACCTTC. It yields the protein CASSQDFPGDGYTF.

This chain connects TRBV11-2 to TRBJ2-3, with TRBD2 identical over 7 bases. Trimming at V came to 1 base and at J to 5 bases, leaving 6 bases not matched to a gene. Germline V gene lookup returns CDR1 SGHAT and CDR2 FQNNGV. The CDR3 length is 15 residues. The CDR3 protein is CASSLAHRGVDTQYF. The CDR3 bases are TGTGCCAGCAGCTTAGCCCACCGGGGGGTAGATACGCAGTATTTT.

The gene calls are TRBV18 and TRBJ1-2, with D uncertain. The V end lost 2 bases, the J end lost 0 bases, and 4 bases lay between the germline ends. Germline values: CDR1 KGHSH, CDR2 LQKENI. CDR3 length: 13 amino acids. CDR3 region: CASSPTANYGYTF. DNA for the CDR3: TGTGCCAGCTCACCAACAGCTAACTATGGCTACACCTTC.

The chain couples TRBV7-3 to TRBJ1-2; D is ambiguous. This CDR3 has 13 amino acids. V dropped 5 bases and J dropped 6 bases, with 13 bases sitting between them. Per germline, CDR1 SGHTA and CDR2 FQGTGA. CDR3 sequence reads: CASSPGARNGYTF. CDR3 DNA: TGTGCCAGCAGCCCGGGAGCCCGGAATGGCTACACCTTC.

This clone was seen once. The rearrangement uses TRBV11-2 and TRBJ2-7; D remains unclear. Between the trimmed V and J ends, which lost 1 base and 3 bases, there was a span of 10 bases. The CDR3 is 14 amino acids. CDR1 is SGHAT and CDR2 is FQNNGV in the germline V gene. CDR3 loop: CASSLGGRLYEQYF. DNA for the CDR3: TGTGCCAGCAGCTTAGGTGGCAGACTCTACGAGCAGTACTTC. Together with reference TRBV11-2 and TRBJ2-7, the CDR3 gives the full variable domain: EAGVAQSPRYKIIEKRQSVAFWCNPISGHATLYWYQQILGQGPKLLIQFQNNGVVDDSQLPKDRFSAERLKGVDSTLKIQPAKLEDSAVYLCASSLGGRLYEQYFGPGTRLTVT.

V and J are TRBV2 and TRBJ2-5, with D unclear. V was trimmed by 3 bases and J by 5 bases, leaving 10 bases between them. There are 13 residues in the CDR3. Germline V gene data show CDR1 as SNHLY and CDR2 as FYNNEI. The CDR3 sequence: CASSDQVWETQYF. The CDR3 DNA reads TGTGCCAGCAGTGATCAGGTCTGGGAGACCCAGTACTTC. Filled out from reference TRBV2 and TRBJ2-5, the complete variable domain reads EPEVTQTPSHQVTQMGQEVILRCVPISNHLYFYWYRQILGQKVEFLVSFYNNEISEKSEIFDDQFSVERPDGSNFTLKIRSTKLEDSAMYFCASSDQVWETQYFGPGTRLLVL.

This chain joins TRBV13 and TRBJ1-1, with TRBD1 matching over 7 bases. V dropped 3 bases and J dropped 1; count of bases not matched to a gene: 2. This CDR3 spans 14 amino acids. CDR1 is PRHDT and CDR2 is FYEKMQ in the germline V gene (reference sequence). CDR3 in amino acids: CASSFQGENTEAFF. CDR3 bases: TGTGCCAGCAGCTTCCAGGGGGAGAACACTGAAGCTTTCTTT.

The chain carries TRBV7-2 and TRBJ2-7, with a tentative D call TRBD2 (5 bases). V lost 4 bases and J lost 2, with 9 bases in between. The germline V gene has CDR1 SGHTA and CDR2 FQGNSA. The CDR3 totals 13 residues. CDR3 nucleotides: TGTGCCAGCAGCTCTAGGCGGGCCTACGAGCAGTACTTC. It codes for CASSSRRAYEQYF. Using reference TRBV7-2 and TRBJ2-7 for the parts outside the CDR3, the full variable domain is GAGVSQSPSNKVTEKGKDVELRCDPISGHTALYWYRQSLGQGLEFLIYFQGNSAPDKSGLPSDRFSAERTGGSVSTLTIQRTQQEDSAVYLCASSSRRAYEQYFGPGTRLTVT.

This sequence joins TRBV5-1 and TRBJ2-1; TRBD1 might be the D (5 bases). Trimming took 3 bases from V and 2 from J, leaving 12 bases between them. Germline-derived CDR1 and CDR2 are SGHRS and YFSETQ. The CDR3 has 15 residues. The CDR3 here is CASSYLTGPYNEQFF. For the CDR3, the DNA is TGCGCCAGCAGCTACCTAACAGGCCCCTACAATGAGCAGTTCTTC.

In this sample, this clone turned up a few times. V gene TRBV3-1 (or the pseudogene TRBV3-2) combines with J gene TRBJ2-5; tentatively, D is TRBD2 (5 bases). The CDR3 totals 13 residues. From germline, CDR1 is LGHDT and CDR2 YNNKEL (reference sequence). V was pared by 4 bases and J by 5 bases, with 11 bases between. This CDR3 reads CASSLFRDETQYF. The CDR3 bases are TGTGCCAGCAGCCTGTTCCGGGATGAGACCCAGTACTTC.

The chain combines TRBV19 with TRBJ1-1; the D gene is possibly TRBD1 (6 bases). Per the germline V gene, CDR1 is LNHDA and CDR2 is SQIVND (reference sequence). V was clipped by 3 bases and J by 0 bases, with 11 bases between them. The length of the CDR3 is 15 residues. CDR3 bases: TGTGCCAGTAGTATGGGGGGGCCAATGAACACTGAAGCTTTCTTT. This translates into CASSMGGPMNTEAFF.

This clone occurred a few times. The chain employs TRBV12-3 or TRBV12-4 and TRBJ1-1; D is perhaps TRBD1 (6 bases). This CDR3 contains 13 residues. Trimming left V 6 bases short and J 3 bases short, with 11 bases between. CDR3 loop: CASRQGRYTEAFF. The CDR3, as DNA: TGTGCCAGCAGACAGGGCCGATACACTGAAGCTTTCTTT.

J is TRBJ2-6 and V is TRBV7-9, with D uncertain. The germline gives CDR1 SEHNR, CDR2 FQNEAQ (reference sequence). Trimming took 4 bases from V and 2 from J, leaving 6 bases between them. The CDR3 sequence is 14 residues long. CDR3 sequence: CASSSPTGANVLTF. In nucleotides, the CDR3 is TGTGCCAGCAGCTCCCCTACTGGGGCCAACGTCCTGACTTTC.

The chain recombines TRBV4-3 with TRBJ1-1; TRBD1 agrees at 8 bases. The CDR3 length is 16 residues. Germline CDR1 LGHNA, CDR2 YSLEER. V lost 5 bases to trimming and J lost 5 bases; unmatched junction nucleotides: 13. The DNA for the CDR3 is TGCGCCAGCAGCAGCCACACCTACAGACAGGGGACTGAAGCTTTCTTT. Protein product: CASSSHTYRQGTEAFF.